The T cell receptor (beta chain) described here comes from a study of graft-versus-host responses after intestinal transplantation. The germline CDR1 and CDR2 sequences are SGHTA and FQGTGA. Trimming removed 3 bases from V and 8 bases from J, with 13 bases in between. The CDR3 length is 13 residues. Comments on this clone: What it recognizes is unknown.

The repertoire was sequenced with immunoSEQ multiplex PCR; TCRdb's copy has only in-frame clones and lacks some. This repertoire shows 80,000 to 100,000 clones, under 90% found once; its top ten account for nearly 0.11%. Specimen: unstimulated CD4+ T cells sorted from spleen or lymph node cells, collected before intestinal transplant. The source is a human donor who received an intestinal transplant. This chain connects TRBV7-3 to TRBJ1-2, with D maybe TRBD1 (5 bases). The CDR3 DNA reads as TGTGCCAGCAGCTTCGGGGGAGGGTTGGGCTACACCTTC. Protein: CASSFGGGLGYTF.